The clone carrying this TCR beta chain has only a few counts. Its target is not known. These data come from a study of T cells in Graves' hyperthyroidism and ophthalmopathy. Study outcomes and limitations: Prediction of ophthalmopathy progression came a median 6.5 months pre-onset.

Uncontrolled infection, other autoimmune disease, pregnancy or lactation excluded patients. A sample of blood taken at first hyperthyroidism diagnosis preceded any ophthalmopathy symptoms. The CDR3 regions of TCR beta were amplified from RNA transcripts. Using the HTBI primer set, a first-round RT-PCR was run on the TCR CDR3. Via MiXCR, TCRdb re-called the multiplex PCR reads, giving one row per CDR3 protein. Of about 150,000 distinct CDR3 sequences in the sample, 22% were seen once. This receptor was identified in a woman between 50 and 59 years old with Graves' hyperthyroidism that later progressed to Graves' ophthalmopathy. The sample comprised blood.

Here the CDR3 reads CASSGQGRETQYF. CDR3 bases: TGTGCCAGCAGTGGACAGGGGAGGGAGACCCAGTACTTC. V gene TRBV2 combines with J gene TRBJ2-5; TRBD1 agrees at 8 bases. Germline CDR1 reads SNHLY; CDR2 reads FYNNEI. After removal of 4 bases from V and 5 bases from J, the junction contained 3 bases not matched to a gene. CDR3 size: 13 residues.